These 18 T cell receptor beta chains were all obtained from the same sample, sequenced in a study of regulatory T cells in long-lasting Graves disease. Time point meaning: persistent/refractory GD, antithyroid drugs over 5 years with positive TRAb. From RNA extracted from PBMCs, the TCR library was made. iRepertoire HTBI primers and Arm-PCR of CDR3 regions built TCR beta libraries. MiXCR, applied by TCRdb to the multiplex PCR reads, yields one record per CDR3 protein. The data contain around 460,000 distinct CDR3 sequences, less than 25% of them seen just once; the ten biggest clones take up about an eighth. The starting material was peripheral blood mononuclear cells (PBMCs), obtained when the disease was refractory, from a patient treated with antithyroid drugs. Every receptor here comes from a female donor with Graves disease.

The chain has TRBV19 and TRBJ2-2; D is uncertain. The germline V and J ends were trimmed by 5 bases and 6 bases, with 10 bases remaining between them. Germline CDR1 reads LNHDA; CDR2 reads SQIVND (reference sequence). The length of the CDR3 is 13 residues. The CDR3 sequence: CASSWPEAGELFF. In DNA form, the CDR3 reads TGTGCCAGTAGTTGGCCAGAGGCCGGGGAGCTGTTTTTT.

Remarks on this clonotype: A much larger clone differs from this one at a single base, so this may be a read error. The rearrangement uses TRBV6-1 and TRBJ2-7; D gene ambiguous. This CDR3 has 14 amino acids. From germline, CDR1 is MNHNS and CDR2 SASEGT. The DNA of the CDR3 is TGTGCCAGCGGTGAAATTGGCAGCAAATACGAGCAGTACTTC. Translation gives CASGEIGSKYEQYF.

Regarding this clonotype: Given a far larger clone just one base away, this is likely a sequencing read error. The CDR3 bases are TGTGCCAGCAGTGCAGAAAGGAAGACCCAGTACTTC. It codes for CASSAERKTQYF. The chain carries TRBV28 and TRBJ2-4; unclear D gene. The J call is doubtful: the DNA matches TRBJ2-5 better. CDR3 length: 12 residues. Germline V CDR1 and CDR2: MDHEN, SYDVKM.

The sample holds many counts of this clonotype. CDR3 region: CASSYQGRSYEQYF. DNA for the CDR3: TGTGCCAGCAGTTACCAGGGTCGTTCCTACGAGCAGTACTTC. The chain uses TRBV6-5 and TRBJ2-7; D is perhaps TRBD1 (5 bases). Between the trimmed V and J ends, which lost 2 bases and 1 base, there was a span of 9 bases. The CDR3 spans 14 residues. Germline CDR1 and CDR2: MNHEY and SVGAGI.

This clonotype has ten or more counts. The J gene is TRBJ1-2, the V gene TRBV12-3 or TRBV12-4; D is perhaps TRBD1 (5 bases). The CDR3 is made up of 14 amino acids. Between the trimmed V and J ends, which lost 3 bases and 2 bases, there was a span of 10 bases. The CDR3 spells CASSFGGKNYGYTF. The CDR3 DNA reads as TGTGCCAGCAGTTTCGGGGGAAAAAACTATGGCTACACCTTC.

In nucleotides, the CDR3 is TGCGCCAGCAGCTTGGTGGGAACCGTCTCCTACGAGCAGTACTTC. Its translation: CASSLVGTVSYEQYF. J is TRBJ2-7 and V is TRBV5-1; no firm D call. The CDR3 consists of 15 residues. Germline V gene sequence: CDR1 SGHRS, CDR2 YFSETQ. Deletions cut 0 bases from V and 0 bases from J, with 10 bases between.

The rearrangement links TRBV30 to TRBJ1-5; D is ambiguous. CDR1 and CDR2 (germline): GTSNPN, SVGIG (reference sequence). The CDR3 is made up of 14 amino acids. V lost 0 bases and J 4 bases, leaving 10 bases between the germline ends. The CDR3 reads CAWSVNRRNQPQHF. The CDR3 DNA sequence: TGTGCCTGGAGTGTTAATAGAAGAAATCAGCCCCAGCATTTT. Combining the CDR3 with reference TRBV30 and TRBJ1-5 gives the whole variable domain SQTIHQWPATLVQPVGSPLSLECTVEGTSNPNLYWYRQAAGRGLQLLFYSVGIGQISSEVPQNLSASRPQDRQFILSSKKLLLSDSGFYLCAWSVNRRNQPQHFGDGTRLSIL.

V gene TRBV30 combines with J gene TRBJ1-2; D ambiguous. Germline values: CDR1 GTSNPN, CDR2 SVGIG (reference sequence). The CDR3 consists of 11 residues. Trimming took off 6 bases at V and 4 bases at J, with 9 bases between the two ends. CDR3 protein: CACPRGYGYTF. CDR3 DNA: TGTGCCTGCCCCCGAGGCTATGGCTACACCTTC. Combining the CDR3 with reference TRBV30 and TRBJ1-2 gives the whole variable domain SQTIHQWPATLVQPVGSPLSLECTVEGTSNPNLYWYRQAAGRGLQLLFYSVGIGQISSEVPQNLSASRPQDRQFILSSKKLLLSDSGFYLCACPRGYGYTFGSGTRLTVV.

The chain has TRBV5-8 and TRBJ1-1; D unclear. Germline V gene sequence: CDR1 SGHTS, CDR2 YDEGEE. The length of the CDR3 is 17 residues. The V end lost 4 bases, the J end lost 5 bases, and 24 bases lay between the germline ends. The CDR3, as DNA: TGTGCCAGCAGCCCGTTGGGCGCCGGGTTATTGAGAACTGAAGCTTTCTTT. Protein: CASSPLGAGLLRTEAFF.

The V call is TRBV20-1, the J call TRBJ2-7; 8 bases map to TRBD1. Trimming cost V 3 bases and J 0 bases; bases outside gene matches: 7. The CDR3 is 15 amino acids. Per the germline V gene, CDR1 is DFQATT and CDR2 is SNEGSKA (reference sequence). CDR3 region: CSASFRTGISYEQYF. The CDR3 region has the DNA TGCAGTGCTAGTTTCCGGACAGGGATCTCCTACGAGCAGTACTTC.

This clonotype was picked up many times. V and J are TRBV7-3 and TRBJ1-1; maybe TRBD1 (5 bases). Trimming stripped 2 bases from V and 3 bases from J, with 7 bases between. The CDR3 loop spans 13 amino acids. CDR1 is SGHTA and CDR2 is FQGTGA in the germline V gene. This chain's CDR3 is CASSLEQDTEAFF. CDR3 DNA sequence: TGTGCCAGCAGCTTAGAACAGGACACTGAAGCTTTCTTT.

This clonotype was seen ten or more times. The rearrangement links TRBV7-2 to TRBJ2-5; tentatively, D is TRBD1 or TRBD2 (6 bases each). Per germline, CDR1 SGHTA and CDR2 FQGNSA. V dropped 0 bases and J dropped 8 bases, with 16 bases sitting between them. This CDR3 is built from 15 residues. The CDR3 loop is CASSLAVAGGGTQYF. The CDR3 region has the DNA TGTGCCAGCAGCTTAGCGGTGGCAGGAGGGGGAACCCAGTACTTC.

This clonotype showed up many times. The rearrangement joins TRBV20-1 to TRBJ2-5; TRBD1 agrees at 11 bases. Per the germline V gene, CDR1 is DFQATT and CDR2 is SNEGSKA (reference sequence). The CDR3 contains 15 residues. V was pared by 1 base and J by 6 bases, with 7 bases of the junction left unmatched. CDR3 DNA: TGCAGTGCTAGAGCCATGGACAGGGGGCCTAAGACCCAGTACTTC. Translated: CSARAMDRGPKTQYF.

In regard to this clonotype: With a much larger clone just one base away, this may be a read error. It is likely a read error, because the conserved phenylalanine at the end of the CDR3 is missing. The V gene is TRBV27, the J gene TRBJ1-2, with no clear D. The CDR3 has 13 amino acids. V lost 3 bases and J 4 bases, leaving 9 bases between the germline ends. Germline V gene lookup returns CDR1 MNHEY and CDR2 SMNVEV (reference sequence). The CDR3 loop reads CASSFGLGYGYTL. CDR3 coding DNA: TGTGCCAGCAGTTTCGGGTTGGGCTATGGCTACACCCTC.

This clonotype was recorded only once. This chain uses TRBV7-2 with TRBJ2-3; D uncertain. Looked up from germline, CDR1 is SGHTA and CDR2 is FQGNSA. CDR3 length: 13 amino acids. Deletions cut 5 bases from V and 0 bases from J, with 6 bases between. DNA of the CDR3: TGTGCCAGCAGCACCATTAGCACAGATACGCAGTATTTT. Its translation is CASSTISTDTQYF.

This clonotype was recorded a few times. This chain uses TRBV7-8 with TRBJ1-6; a possible D gene is TRBD1 (5 bases). CDR1 is SGHVS and CDR2 is FQNEAQ in the germline V gene. The CDR3 totals 15 residues. The germline V and J ends were trimmed by 5 bases and 1 base, with 9 bases remaining between them. The CDR3 nucleotides are TGTGCCAGCAGCGCGACAGCGTCCTATAATTCACCCCTCCACTTT. Amino acids: CASSATASYNSPLHF. The entire variable domain, with the rest obtained from reference TRBV7-8 and TRBJ1-6, is as follows: GAGVSQSPRYKVAKRGQDVALRCDPISGHVSLFWYQQALGQGPEFLTYFQNEAQLDKSGLPSDRFFAERPEGSVSTLKIQRTQQEDSAVYLCASSATASYNSPLHFGNGTRLTVT.

This clonotype showed up many times. The chain couples TRBV29-1 to TRBJ1-5, with D possibly matching TRBD1 (5 bases). The CDR3 contains 15 residues. The V gene lost 7 bases and the J gene lost 0 bases, with 16 bases spanning the gap. Looked up from germline, CDR1 is SQVTM and CDR2 is ANQGSEA. The CDR3 loop is CSASQGADSNQPQHF. The DNA for the CDR3 is TGCAGCGCCTCCCAGGGAGCCGATAGCAATCAGCCCCAGCATTTT.

This clonotype has more than one count but fewer than ten. V is TRBV20-1 and J is TRBJ2-5; possibly TRBD2 for D (5 bases). Germline CDR1 reads DFQATT; CDR2 reads SNEGSKA (reference sequence). This CDR3 region has 12 residues. The CDR3 DNA reads as TGCTCCGCCCCCCCTAGCTCGGAGACCCAGTACTTC. It yields the protein CSAPPSSETQYF.